One T cell receptor (beta chain) is described in this entry. Its specific antigen is unknown. Base qualities are missing; no much larger clone stands one base away. In the germline V gene, CDR1 corresponds to SGDLS and CDR2 to YYNGEE. Spanning cysteine to phenylalanine, the CDR3 consists of 16 amino acids. Solely the CDR3 DNA is kept, with 48 bases framed from the first base. V and J are truncated by 3 bases and 5 bases respectively, leaving an intervening sequence of 18 bases. This entry is derived from a study of shared clonotypes between healthy human individuals (dated by TCRdb to the early 2020s). General notes on the study: A few men and two women, aged 18 to 49 years, made up the cohort. To increase sequencing depth and limit assay-specific biases, TCR repertoire library preparation and sequencing were carried out by different laboratories using diverse techniques. Each donor's leukapheresis produced roughly between roughly 0.85 and 10 billion PBMCs. For each donor, CD4 naive and CD4 memory were each given three plates, CD8 naive was given two plates, and CD8 memory was given one plate. The study deeply sequenced blood TCR repertoires of five healthy adults to estimate repertoire size and the extent of clonotype sharing between individuals. Paper-wide results and their limitations: Compared with non-shared clonotypes, the clonotypes found in all four sorted-subset donors had higher generation probabilities. Even with the large sequencing depth, rarefaction of the sorted-subset datasets indicated that sequencing was incomplete. Based on pairwise subsampling, the degree of clonotype sharing among donors was expected to be affected by sequencing depth. Only blood was sampled, and tissue TCR repertoires likely differ from those in blood. The small number of donors limited the genetic and exposure-history diversity represented. When a handful of donors were compared, the shared fraction of clonotypes was 5% to 6.5% for naive CD4, roughly 3.3% for naive CD8, roughly 2.3% for memory CD4, and 0.4% for memory CD8. Naive subsets generally had larger estimated clonotype richness than memory subsets did.

Donors were healthy HIV-negative adults with no recently reported acute infections or vaccinations. All donors were Caucasian adults living in Nashville, Tennessee, USA. Magnetic negative selection was used to enrich CD4+ T cells, after which naive cells were positively selected on CD45RA and the negative fraction became the memory subset. Blood was collected by leukapheresis, and PBMCs were isolated by Ficoll-Histopaque density gradient centrifugation and then cryopreserved in liquid nitrogen vapor phase. Analytical flow cytometry was used to check the purity and quantity of every magnetically sorted T cell population. Each sorted fraction had its genomic DNA isolated and then quantified by UV absorbance on a Nanodrop 2000c. Using the deep immunoSEQ assay, multiplex PCR amplified TCR CDR3 regions from genomic DNA. Genomic DNA extracted from each cell subset was distributed evenly over all wells of several immunoSEQ 96-well plates, and each plate served as one replicate. For sorted subsets, each replicate PCR was loaded with roughly 200 ng genomic DNA, equivalent to 25,000 to 30,000 T cell genomes. Purified libraries were quantified with a Qubit 3.0 fluorometer, sized on a Bioanalyzer 2100, and re-quantified with the KAPA Library Quantification kit. Each immunoSEQ 96-well plate was sequenced on its own single-read 150-cycle Illumina NextSeq 550 flow cell. The original pipeline was this. Because the immunoSEQ output included only junctional sequences and no quality scores, the filtering could not be the same as the filtering used for full-length reads. To assign V/J genes and CDR3, sequences were annotated using PyIR, a Python wrapper for IgBLAST v1.9, with IMGT germline references. Reads were removed for weak V/J assignments (E-value above 1e-6), missing CDR3, stop codons, out-of-frame junctions, or ambiguous translated residues. V3J clonotypes were defined as sequences sharing an identical inferred V gene, J gene, and CDR3 amino acid sequence. Percentage overlap between repertoires was calculated by dividing the number of shared unique clonotypes by the size of the smaller repertoire. RTK rarefaction, the Chao1 estimator, and Recon v2.1 estimates of unobserved clonotypes were used to assess repertoire richness. OLGA was used to compute generation probabilities for all TCRbeta clonotypes that the gDNA method yielded from a handful of donors. The source is immuneACCESS, and TCRdb retained only in-frame sequences with V and J called. Part of the clones is not carried over; for the studies checked, unresolved V genes explain less than half of this, and the remainder is unexplained. From that table come the V and J calls and clone size; the DNA was used to work out D and trimming. Within this sample are hundreds of thousands of clones, with under 80% of them counted one time only. The top ten constitute 1.7% of the sample.

Recombination joined TRBV9 with TRBJ1-5, with TRBD1 as a weak D call on 5 bases. Specimen: memory CD4+ T cells sorted from blood. What the cell subset or site label conveys for this sample: CD45RA-negative fraction. The receptor comes from a woman younger than 45 in good health. Here is the DNA: TGTGCCAGCAGCGCGGGGGGATCGGGTGGGGATCAGCCCCAGCATTTT. It translates to CASSAGGSGGDQPQHF. The reference TRBV9 and TRBJ1-5 proteins fill in what lies around the CDR3, so the full variable domain reads DSGVTQTPKHLITATGQRVTLRCSPRSGDLSVYWYQQSLDQGLQFLIQYYNGEERAKGNILERFSAQQFPDLHSELNLSSLELGDSALYFCASSAGGSGGDQPQHFGDGTRLSIL.